These 23 T cell receptor beta chains originate from one sample sequenced in a study of blood T cell repertoires in COVID-19. TCRdb's table, derived via immunoSEQ multiplex PCR, lists solely in-frame clones and lacks some. The sample holds 380,000 or so clones, more than 75% seen once. Sequencing used PBMCs or T cells enriched from blood (not recorded which). Receptor source: a man under 40 who had recovered from COVID-19.

The gene calls are TRBV12-3 or TRBV12-4 and TRBJ2-1; perhaps TRBD1 as D (5 bases). The CDR3 is made up of 13 amino acids. V gave up 2 bases and J gave up 15 bases, with 17 bases separating them. The CDR3 is CASSLLETASTFF. Written as DNA, the CDR3 is TGTGCCAGCAGTTTATTGGAGACAGCCTCGACGTTCTTC.

Only one count was recorded for this clone. The V and J genes are TRBV5-1 and TRBJ2-2, with 7 nucleotides matching TRBD1. CDR1 is SGHRS and CDR2 is YFSETQ in the germline V gene. With 5 bases clipped from V and 3 bases from J, the junction kept 13 bases outside the gene matches. CDR3 length equals 17 residues. CDR3 region: CASSYSLGTDHTGELFF. CDR3 DNA sequence: TGCGCCAGCAGTTACTCCTTGGGGACAGATCACACCGGGGAGCTGTTTTTT.

This clone came up once. The chain has TRBV7-2 and TRBJ1-3; D is uncertain. Germline CDR1 is SGHTA and CDR2 is FQGNSA. This CDR3 is built from 15 residues. Trimming removed 5 bases at V and 0 bases at J, with 11 bases between. This chain's CDR3 is CASSPLTSSGNTIYF. CDR3 DNA: TGTGCCAGCAGCCCACTAACCAGCTCTGGAAACACCATATATTTT.

The chain combines TRBV29-1 with TRBJ1-1; possible D gene TRBD1, 6 bases. Germline lookup yields CDR1 SQVTM and CDR2 ANQGSEA. The CDR3 has 12 residues. V was clipped by 2 bases and J by 6 bases, with 10 bases between them. The CDR3 region has the DNA TGCAGCGTTGAACAGGGGTCCCCTGAAGCTTTCTTT. It encodes CSVEQGSPEAFF.

This clone was observed at least ten times. CDR3 DNA sequence: TGTGCCAGCAGCCCGGCCTCCGGCGGCCACAATGAGCAGTTCTTC. As protein: CASSPASGGHNEQFF. The V and J genes are TRBV7-7 and TRBJ2-1; no clear D. V was pared by 5 bases and J by 5 bases, with 16 bases between. The CDR3 loop spans 15 amino acids. Germline V gives CDR1 SSHAT, CDR2 FNYEAQ (reference sequence).

This clone has a handful of counts. The genes are TRBV15 and TRBJ1-2; D call uncertain. The germline gives CDR1 LNHNV, CDR2 YYDKDF (reference sequence). Trimming pared 5 bases from V and 4 bases from J, leaving 20 bases between. CDR3 length: 16 amino acids. For the CDR3, the DNA is TGTGCCACCAGCCCGATCGGTAGTAGCACCACCTATGGCTACACCTTC. This codes for CATSPIGSSTTYGYTF.

The J gene is TRBJ2-1, the V gene TRBV7-2; TRBD2 aligns across 10 bases. The CDR3 spans 15 residues. Trimming took 0 bases from V and 5 from J; bases not matched to a gene: 1. Germline CDR1 and CDR2: SGHTA and FQGNSA. The CDR3 here is CASSLASGGHNEQFF. CDR3 bases: TGTGCCAGCAGCTTAGCTAGCGGGGGGCACAATGAGCAGTTCTTC.

The V call is TRBV4-3, the J call TRBJ1-5; D is possibly TRBD1 (6 bases). The CDR3 length is 15 residues. Germline V gives CDR1 LGHNA, CDR2 YSLEER. Trimming removed 0 bases from V and 4 bases from J, with 10 bases in between. The CDR3 protein is CASSQEGTGNQPQHF. CDR3 nucleotides: TGCGCCAGCAGCCAAGAGGGAACAGGGAATCAGCCCCAGCATTTT.

This sequence joins TRBV13 and TRBJ1-2; the match to TRBD1 covers 9 bases. The CDR3 has 14 amino acids. The J segment lost 5 bases and the V segment lost 5 bases, leaving 6 bases of the junction unmatched. Germline V gives CDR1 PRHDT, CDR2 FYEKMQ (reference sequence). The CDR3 loop is CASSAGQGRYGYTF. In nucleotides, the CDR3 is TGTGCCAGCAGCGCGGGACAGGGCCGTTATGGCTACACCTTC.

The chain recombines TRBV6-1 with TRBJ2-7; 9 bases line up with TRBD1. The CDR3 covers 15 residues. Germline V gene data show CDR1 as MNHNS and CDR2 as SASEGT. V was pared by 2 bases and J by 8 bases, with 10 bases of the junction left unmatched. The CDR3 DNA reads TGTGCCAGCAGTGAAAAGGAATGGACAGGGGTTAAGCAGTACTTC. Residues: CASSEKEWTGVKQYF.

The rearrangement uses TRBV10-3 and TRBJ1-1, with D unclear. Between the trimmed V and J ends, which lost 4 bases and 1 base, there was a span of 7 bases. The CDR3 length is 13 residues. Germline V gives CDR1 ENHRY, CDR2 SYGVKD. The chain's CDR3 is CAISGSSNTEAFF. The CDR3 DNA follows: TGTGCCATCAGTGGTAGTTCGAACACTGAAGCTTTCTTT.

The chain uses TRBV3-1 (or the pseudogene TRBV3-2) and TRBJ2-5, with 7 bases matching TRBD2. This CDR3 contains 14 residues. The trim removed 1 base at V and 5 bases at J, leaving 4 bases unmatched. Per the germline V gene, CDR1 is LGHDT and CDR2 is YNNKEL (reference sequence). CDR3 sequence (DNA): TGTGCCAGCAGCCAAGGGCGGGGAGGGGAGACCCAGTACTTC. Residues: CASSQGRGGETQYF.

This chain joins TRBV6-5 and TRBJ2-3; D possibly corresponds to TRBD1 (6 bases). This CDR3 region has 13 residues. The germline gives CDR1 MNHEY, CDR2 SVGAGI. With 6 bases removed from V and 5 bases from J, the gap between germline ends came to 12 bases. The DNA for the CDR3 is TGTGCCAGCAGGGGACAACCGAGAGATACGCAGTATTTT. The encoded protein is CASRGQPRDTQYF.

The V and J genes are TRBV10-2 and TRBJ2-7; possibly TRBD2 for D (5 bases). Germline-derived CDR1 and CDR2 are WSHSY and SAAADI. Trimming pared 0 bases from V and 3 bases from J, leaving 12 bases between. This CDR3 comprises 15 residues. The CDR3, as DNA: TGCGCCAGCAGTGAGTCGATGGGGAGATTCTACGAGCAGTACTTC. Amino acids: CASSESMGRFYEQYF.

This clone was seen just once. This rearrangement joins TRBV20-1 to TRBJ1-2; D not certain. The CDR3 consists of 11 residues. Germline-derived CDR1 and CDR2 are DFQATT and SNEGSKA (reference sequence). Trimming left V 3 bases short and J 6 bases short, with 8 bases between. Here the CDR3 DNA reads TGCAGTGCTAGGGGGAGCCATGGCTACACCTTC. It is translated as CSARGSHGYTF.

Only a few counts were recorded for this clone. The V gene is TRBV7-8, the J gene TRBJ1-1; tentatively, D is TRBD1 (6 bases). This CDR3 has 17 amino acids. Between the trimmed V and J ends, which lost 1 base and 4 bases, there was a span of 19 bases. Germline V gives CDR1 SGHVS, CDR2 FQNEAQ. The CDR3, as DNA: TGTGCCAGCAGCTTAGATCGGCAGGGGAAAACTGGCACTGAAGCTTTCTTT. As protein: CASSLDRQGKTGTEAFF.

The genes are TRBV7-9 and TRBJ2-7; D uncertain. The CDR3 length is 11 residues. Germline assignment: CDR1 SEHNR and CDR2 FQNEAQ (reference sequence). Trimming took off 5 bases at V and 3 bases at J, with 5 bases between the two ends. The chain's CDR3 is CASSNSYEQYF. CDR3 nucleotides: TGTGCCAGCAGCAACAGCTACGAGCAGTACTTC.

In this sample, this clone turned up a few times. V is TRBV27 and J is TRBJ1-1; D might be TRBD1 (6 bases). The germline gives CDR1 MNHEY, CDR2 SMNVEV (reference sequence). Trimming pared 4 bases from V and 5 bases from J, leaving 17 bases between. The CDR3 contains 15 residues. In DNA, the CDR3 is TGTGCCAGCAGTTCAGGGCTACTACAGGGTACTGAAGCTTTCTTT. This sequence encodes CASSSGLLQGTEAFF.

This clone has a single count. The chain recombines TRBV19 with TRBJ1-2, with D possibly TRBD1 on 5 matching bases. V lost 5 bases and J 3 bases, leaving 19 bases between the germline ends. CDR3 length: 16 amino acids. Germline CDR1 reads LNHDA; CDR2 reads SQIVND (reference sequence). CDR3 region: CASSPSWAGIDYGYTF. The CDR3 DNA reads as TGTGCCAGTAGTCCTTCGTGGGCAGGGATAGACTATGGCTACACCTTC.

The CDR3 nucleotides read TGTGCCAGCAGTGAAGGGGACAGACAAGAGACCCAGTACTTC. Amino acids: CASSEGDRQETQYF. The chain employs TRBV2 and TRBJ2-5; the match to TRBD1 covers 7 bases. V shed 1 base and J 2 bases; nucleotides not matched to a gene: 1. Germline loops: CDR1 SNHLY, CDR2 FYNNEI. The CDR3 is made up of 14 amino acids. Filled out from reference TRBV2 and TRBJ2-5, the complete variable domain reads EPEVTQTPSHQVTQMGQEVILRCVPISNHLYFYWYRQILGQKVEFLVSFYNNEISEKSEIFDDQFSVERPDGSNFTLKIRSTKLEDSAMYFCASSEGDRQETQYFGPGTRLLVL.

The V gene is TRBV7-2, the J gene TRBJ1-4; TRBD1 agrees at 9 bases. CDR3 length: 15 residues. V shed 5 bases and J 10 bases; nucleotides not matched to a gene: 11. Germline V lookup: CDR1 SGHTA, CDR2 FQGNSA. For the CDR3, the DNA is TGTGCCAGCAGCCAACCCCCACGACAGGGGGTAAAACTGTTTTTT. It specifies CASSQPPRQGVKLFF.

The chain employs TRBV10-2 and TRBJ2-7; D not resolved. Germline V CDR1 and CDR2: WSHSY, SAAADI. The V gene lost 3 bases and the J gene lost 3 bases, with 6 bases spanning the gap. This CDR3 has 12 residues. In nucleotides, the CDR3 is TGCGCCAGCAGTGACAGATACTACGAGCAGTACTTC. Its translation: CASSDRYYEQYF.

To note about this clone: The sample holds other DNA sequences that translate to the same CDR3. This chain connects TRBV5-6 to TRBJ1-2; D is perhaps TRBD1 (5 bases). The CDR3 extends over 15 amino acids. Germline CDR1 and CDR2: SGHDT and YYEEEE. Trimming pared 5 bases from V and 7 bases from J, leaving 21 bases between. CDR3 sequence reads: CASSSTFGGIFGYTF. CDR3 bases: TGTGCCAGCAGTTCTACCTTTGGGGGGATATTTGGCTACACCTTC.